This T cell receptor beta chain was sequenced for a study of blood T cell repertoires in COVID-19. Produced via immunoSEQ multiplex PCR; TCRdb's table is partial and in-frame only. This sample carries 200,000 to 250,000 clones, approximately 78% of them seen once, and the ten largest clones take roughly 3.4%. The TCR was taken from a woman aged 18 to 35 with acute or convalescent COVID-19. Material: peripheral blood.

DNA of the CDR3: TGTGCCAGCAGCGCGACAGGGGGCGGAGAAAAACTGTTTTTT. Protein product: CASSATGGGEKLFF. The chain employs TRBV9 and TRBJ1-4, with 10 bases lining up with TRBD1. There are 14 residues in the CDR3. Trimming cost V 3 bases and J 8 bases; bases outside gene matches: 4. Germline CDR1 reads SGDLS; CDR2 reads YYNGEE.